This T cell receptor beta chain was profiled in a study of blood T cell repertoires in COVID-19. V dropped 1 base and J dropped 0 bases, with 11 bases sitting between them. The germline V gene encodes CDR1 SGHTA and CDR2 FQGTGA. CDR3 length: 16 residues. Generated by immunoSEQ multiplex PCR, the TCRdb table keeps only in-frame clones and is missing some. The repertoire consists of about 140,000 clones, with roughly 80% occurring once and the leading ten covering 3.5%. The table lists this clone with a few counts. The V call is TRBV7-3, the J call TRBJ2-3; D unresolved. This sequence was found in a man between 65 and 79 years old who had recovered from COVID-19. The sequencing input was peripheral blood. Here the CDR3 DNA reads TGTGCCAGCAGCTTAAGAGGCGGAGCTAGCACAGATACGCAGTATTTT. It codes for CASSLRGGASTDTQYF.